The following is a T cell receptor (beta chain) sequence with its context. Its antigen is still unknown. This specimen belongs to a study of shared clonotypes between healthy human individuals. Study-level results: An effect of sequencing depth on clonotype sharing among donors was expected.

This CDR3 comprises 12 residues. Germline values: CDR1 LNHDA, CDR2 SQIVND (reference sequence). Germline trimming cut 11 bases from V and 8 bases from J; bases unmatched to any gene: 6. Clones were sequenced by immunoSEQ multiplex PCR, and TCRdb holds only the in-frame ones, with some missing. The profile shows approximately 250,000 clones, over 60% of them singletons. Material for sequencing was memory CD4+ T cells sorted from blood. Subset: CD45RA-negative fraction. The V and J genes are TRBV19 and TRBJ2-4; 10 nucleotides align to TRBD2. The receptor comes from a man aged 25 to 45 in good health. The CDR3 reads CASSGRWYIQYF. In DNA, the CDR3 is TGTGCCTCTAGCGGGAGATGGTACATTCAGTACTTC.